This entry lists 28 T cell receptor beta chains sequenced from one sample in a study of blood T cell repertoires in COVID-19. The protocol was immunoSEQ multiplex PCR, while the TCRdb copy is restricted to in-frame clones and leaves out a portion. The sample carries roughly 41,000 clones, 80% to 85% recorded once. The sequencing input was peripheral blood. Receptors originate from a man between 60 and 75 years old with COVID-19, enrolled during active disease.

This chain joins TRBV2 and TRBJ2-5; no clear D. The CDR3 contains 12 residues. V lost 2 bases and J 6 bases, leaving 7 bases between the germline ends. The germline gives CDR1 SNHLY, CDR2 FYNNEI. The CDR3 region is CASSERRQTQYF. CDR3 sequence (DNA): TGTGCCAGCAGTGAAAGGAGACAGACCCAGTACTTC. Combining the CDR3 with reference TRBV2 and TRBJ2-5 gives the whole variable domain EPEVTQTPSHQVTQMGQEVILRCVPISNHLYFYWYRQILGQKVEFLVSFYNNEISEKSEIFDDQFSVERPDGSNFTLKIRSTKLEDSAMYFCASSERRQTQYFGPGTRLLVL.

The chain combines TRBV5-8 with TRBJ1-4; 9 bases map to TRBD1. CDR1 and CDR2 from the germline V gene are SGHTS and YDEGEE. The CDR3 consists of 15 residues. The junction had 8 bases not matched to a gene; V was cut back by 4 bases and J by 7 bases. The CDR3 protein is CASSPVQGASEKLFF. In DNA form, the CDR3 reads TGTGCCAGCAGCCCGGTACAGGGGGCAAGTGAAAAACTGTTTTTT.

V gene TRBV3-1 (or the pseudogene TRBV3-2) combines with J gene TRBJ2-7; 8 nucleotides line up with TRBD1. Per germline, CDR1 LGHDT and CDR2 YNNKEL (reference sequence). CDR3 length equals 15 residues. V was pared by 0 bases and J by 3 bases, with 4 bases of the junction left unmatched. The chain's CDR3 is CASSQDSGQDYEQYF. The DNA of the CDR3 is TGTGCCAGCAGCCAAGATTCGGGACAGGACTACGAGCAGTACTTC.

The CDR3 spells CASSADSGTGMYGYTF. The CDR3 DNA is TGTGCCAGCAGTGCCGATTCCGGGACAGGCATGTATGGCTACACCTTC. The genes are TRBV6-4 and TRBJ1-2, with TRBD1 identical over 8 bases. The CDR3 is made up of 16 amino acids. Germline V gives CDR1 MRHNA, CDR2 SNTAGT. The J segment lost 5 bases and the V segment lost 4 bases, leaving 12 bases of the junction unmatched.

The chain carries TRBV7-2 and TRBJ1-2; D is undetermined. The V gene lost 5 bases and the J gene lost 4 bases, with 11 bases spanning the gap. The germline CDR1 and CDR2 sequences are SGHTA and FQGNSA. The CDR3 consists of 13 residues. The CDR3 DNA is TGTGCCAGCAGCCCCGGAGGGTTCTATGGCTACACCTTC. This encodes CASSPGGFYGYTF.

The gene calls are TRBV10-3 and TRBJ2-3; perhaps TRBD1 as D (7 bases). V was trimmed by 4 bases and J by 5 bases, leaving 10 bases between them. The germline gives CDR1 ENHRY, CDR2 SYGVKD. The CDR3 loop spans 13 amino acids. The DNA for the CDR3 is TGTGCCATCAGTGGACAGGGAGGAGATACGCAGTATTTT. Encoded protein: CAISGQGGDTQYF.

This clone has more than one count but fewer than ten. This rearrangement joins TRBV18 to TRBJ1-3; D possibly corresponds to TRBD1 (6 bases). The CDR3 is made up of 15 amino acids. Germline V gene data show CDR1 as KGHSH and CDR2 as LQKENI. Deletions cut 3 bases from V and 2 bases from J, with 11 bases between. CDR3 nucleotide sequence: TGTGCCAGCTCACCCGGGACAACTACTGGAAACACCATATATTTT. Amino acids: CASSPGTTTGNTIYF.

The genes are TRBV6-5 and TRBJ1-1; 7 bases agree with TRBD1. Germline V gene data show CDR1 as MNHEY and CDR2 as SVGAGI. This CDR3 region has 14 residues. The J segment lost 0 bases and the V segment lost 6 bases, leaving 4 bases of the junction unmatched. The CDR3 loop reads CASSPTGMNTEAFF. The CDR3 DNA sequence: TGTGCCAGCAGCCCGACAGGGATGAACACTGAAGCTTTCTTT.

The chain combines TRBV29-1 with TRBJ1-2; tentatively, D is TRBD1 (6 bases). The CDR3 contains 14 residues. Between the trimmed V and J ends, which lost 4 bases and 2 bases, there was a span of 14 bases. The germline gives CDR1 SQVTM, CDR2 ANQGSEA. DNA for the CDR3: TGCAGCGTTGGGGGGCGAGGCTTAAACTATGGCTACACCTTC. Amino acids: CSVGGRGLNYGYTF.

This clone was recorded a few times. The rearrangement uses TRBV3-1 (or the pseudogene TRBV3-2) and TRBJ1-2; no firm D call. V lost 0 bases, J lost 8 bases, and 13 bases lay in between. Germline CDR1 and CDR2: LGHDT and YNNKEL (reference sequence). The CDR3 has 14 residues. The CDR3 reads CASSQEPRRGGYTF. Here the CDR3 DNA reads TGTGCCAGCAGCCAAGAACCCAGACGGGGAGGCTACACCTTC.

The V and J genes are TRBV5-1 and TRBJ2-2; 7 nucleotides line up with TRBD1. This CDR3 spans 15 amino acids. V dropped 2 bases and J dropped 4; count of bases not matched to a gene: 5. The germline V gene has CDR1 SGHRS and CDR2 YFSETQ. The CDR3 is CASSFGDSGTGELFF. The CDR3 bases are TGCGCCAGCAGCTTTGGGGACAGCGGCACCGGGGAGCTGTTTTTT.

This clone came up once. V is TRBV15 and J is TRBJ1-2; D is unresolved. V was shortened by 1 base and J by 5 bases, with 11 bases between the two germline ends. The V gene's germline CDR1 is LNHNV and CDR2 YYDKDF (reference sequence). The CDR3 totals 14 residues. CDR3 DNA sequence: TGTGCCACCAGCAGAGTCAAGGGAGAGTATGGCTACACCTTC. It yields the protein CATSRVKGEYGYTF.

The V gene is TRBV14, the J gene TRBJ1-6, with D possibly TRBD1 on 6 matching bases. Looked up from germline, CDR1 is SGHDN and CDR2 is FVKESK. The CDR3 spans 14 residues. V lost 1 base and J 8 bases, leaving 9 bases between the germline ends. The CDR3 loop is CASSQGDTYSPLHF. CDR3 nucleotides: TGTGCCAGCAGCCAAGGGGACACTTATTCACCCCTCCACTTT.

V gene TRBV28 combines with J gene TRBJ1-5; D uncertain. The CDR3 sequence is 12 residues long. V lost 2 bases to trimming and J lost 5 bases, with 4 bases between them. Germline CDR1 is MDHEN and CDR2 is SYDVKM. This CDR3 reads CASSLEDQPQHF. In DNA form, the CDR3 reads TGTGCCAGCAGTTTAGAGGATCAGCCCCAGCATTTT.

The rearrangement links TRBV14 to TRBJ2-5, with 13 bases identical to TRBD2. CDR3 length equals 19 residues. The V gene's germline CDR1 is SGHDN and CDR2 FVKESK. V lost 4 bases to trimming and J lost 5 bases; unmatched junction nucleotides: 16. CDR3 in amino acids: CASSRLRLAGGTLGETQYF. In nucleotides, the CDR3 is TGTGCCAGCAGCCGTCTAAGACTAGCGGGAGGTACGCTGGGGGAGACCCAGTACTTC.

The chain uses TRBV28 and TRBJ1-4; 8 nucleotides agree with TRBD1. V lost 5 bases to trimming and J lost 8 bases; unmatched junction nucleotides: 10. The CDR3 consists of 15 residues. The germline V gene has CDR1 MDHEN and CDR2 SYDVKM. The CDR3 nucleotides read TGTGCCAGCAGTGGACAGGGTACTCCGAGGGAAAAACTGTTTTTT. Translated, it gives CASSGQGTPREKLFF.

The V and J genes are TRBV30 and TRBJ2-5; TRBD1 matches 8 bases. Germline lookup yields CDR1 GTSNPN and CDR2 SVGIG (reference sequence). V gave up 7 bases and J gave up 1 base; unmatched junction bases: 11. This CDR3 region has 15 residues. Here the CDR3 reads CAFTSGTGLQETQYF. Written as DNA, the CDR3 is TGTGCCTTTACCTCCGGGACAGGCCTCCAAGAGACCCAGTACTTC.

This clone was detected only a few times. The chain is built from TRBV7-9 and TRBJ1-2; 7 nucleotides match TRBD1. The CDR3 spans 15 residues. With V trimmed by 5 bases and J by 6 bases, 12 bases remained unmatched. From germline, CDR1 is SEHNR and CDR2 FQNEAQ (reference sequence). This CDR3 is CASSPRLVGTDGYTF. The DNA for the CDR3 is TGTGCCAGCAGCCCTCGTCTCGTAGGGACAGATGGCTACACCTTC.

This rearrangement joins TRBV18 to TRBJ1-1, with 11 bases aligning to TRBD1. This CDR3 has 13 amino acids. V gave up 3 bases and J gave up 7 bases; unmatched junction bases: 1. Germline values: CDR1 KGHSH, CDR2 LQKENI. CDR3 protein: CASSPGQGVEAFF. The CDR3 coding sequence is TGTGCCAGCTCACCGGGACAGGGGGTTGAAGCTTTCTTT.

In its sample, this clone was seen once. The J gene is TRBJ2-7, the V gene TRBV10-3; 9 bases line up with TRBD2. The CDR3 is 13 residues long. The V segment lost 10 bases and the J segment 9 bases; nucleotides outside the gene matches: 13. Germline V gene data show CDR1 as ENHRY and CDR2 as SYGVKD. The CDR3 sequence: CATQLAGGPVQYF. CDR3 in DNA: TGTGCCACCCAACTGGCGGGAGGGCCCGTGCAGTACTTC.

The chain recombines TRBV5-1 with TRBJ1-1, with a tentative D call TRBD1 (5 bases). The CDR3 runs to 14 residues. Looked up from germline, CDR1 is SGHRS and CDR2 is YFSETQ. V was cut by 4 bases and J by 1 base, with 11 bases left in between. The CDR3 is CASSPQGTNTEAFF. The CDR3 region has the DNA TGCGCCAGCAGCCCCCAGGGTACGAACACTGAAGCTTTCTTT.

The V and J genes are TRBV5-5 and TRBJ1-1; the match to TRBD1 covers 8 bases. Germline V gene sequence: CDR1 SGHKS, CDR2 YYEKEE (reference sequence). The CDR3 extends over 13 amino acids. The V gene end was trimmed by 6 bases and the J gene end by 5 bases; junction bases not matched to a gene: 6. Here the CDR3 DNA reads TGTGCCAGCACCCAGGGGGCCGGGACTGAAGCTTTCTTT. This translates into CASTQGAGTEAFF.

V gene TRBV5-1 combines with J gene TRBJ2-3; 8 nucleotides line up with TRBD2. Per germline, CDR1 SGHRS and CDR2 YFSETQ. The length of the CDR3 is 16 residues. Germline trimming cut 2 bases from V and 5 bases from J; bases unmatched to any gene: 10. This CDR3 is CASSFALAGPGDTQYF. CDR3 sequence (DNA): TGCGCCAGCAGCTTCGCCCTAGCGGGCCCTGGAGATACGCAGTATTTT.

The genes are TRBV5-1 and TRBJ2-7, with 9 bases matching TRBD1. Germline CDR1 reads SGHRS; CDR2 reads YFSETQ. J lost 5 bases, V lost 0 bases, and 6 bases had no gene match. The CDR3 consists of 15 residues. The CDR3 spells CASSLAGTGSDEQYF. The CDR3 DNA reads as TGCGCCAGCAGCTTGGCTGGGACAGGGAGCGACGAGCAGTACTTC.

The chain links TRBV3-1 (or the pseudogene TRBV3-2) to TRBJ2-3; 7 bases fit TRBD2. V was pared by 4 bases and J by 0 bases, with 10 bases of the junction left unmatched. Germline CDR1 is LGHDT and CDR2 is YNNKEL (reference sequence). This CDR3 region has 17 residues. CDR3 bases: TGTGCCAGCAGCCTTGTCGGAGCGGGATCTAGCACAGATACGCAGTATTTT. It is translated as CASSLVGAGSSTDTQYF.

This chain links TRBV27 with TRBJ2-1; possibly TRBD2 for D (6 bases). The CDR3 has 11 residues. Between the trimmed V and J ends, which lost 5 bases and 11 bases, there was a span of 10 bases. CDR1 and CDR2 (germline): MNHEY, SMNVEV (reference sequence). The CDR3 region has the DNA TGTGCCAGCAGTCCCGGGACTCAGCAGTTCTTC. The encoded protein is CASSPGTQQFF.

This clone was picked up a small number of times. The J gene is TRBJ1-5, the V gene TRBV6-2 or TRBV6-3, with D hard to call. V was pared by 6 bases and J by 7 bases, with 16 bases between. CDR3 length equals 14 residues. Germline CDR1 is MNHEY and CDR2 is SVGEGT. The CDR3 sequence is CASSPSGSGQPQHF. Written as DNA, the CDR3 is TGTGCCAGCAGCCCTTCGGGCAGCGGGCAGCCCCAGCATTTT.

This chain joins TRBV16 and TRBJ1-2; D not resolved. Germline V gene data show CDR1 as KGHSY and CDR2 as FQNENV. The CDR3 covers 14 residues. V lost 2 bases to trimming and J lost 11 bases, with 18 bases between them. The CDR3 DNA sequence: TGTGCCAGCAGCCAACCGCAGGCAGCTATGGCTTACACCTTC. This translates into CASSQPQAAMAYTF.